The rows below give T cell receptor beta chains drawn from one sample of a study of beta chain features in type 1 diabetes. Clones were read by immunoSEQ multiplex PCR, and TCRdb kept only the in-frame ones, dropping some. The repertoire has roughly 450,000 clones, over 10% of them found once; the top ten carry over 0.035%. Sequencing used naive CD4+ T cells from blood. The receptors come from a woman aged 18-29 years in good health. Each CDR3 is given with its conserved first and last residue. The D gene is left open where the match is weak. Only part of the rows carry a size: once, few, many, or a class if the clone is expanded.

clone size	V gene	J gene	D gene	CDR3 protein	CDR3 DNA
few	TRBV7-2	TRBJ1-5	.	CASSLALGTNQPQHF	TGTGCCAGCAGCTTAGCATTGGGGACCAATCAGCCCCAGCATTTT
.	TRBV7-2	TRBJ2-4	TRBD1	CASSLGQGAAGNIQYF	TGTGCCAGCAGCTTAGGACAGGGGGCTGCTGGGAACATTCAGTACTTC
.	TRBV7-9	TRBJ2-5	TRBD2	CASSLALAGVVTQYF	TGTGCCAGCAGCTTAGCCCTAGCGGGGGTTGTAACCCAGTACTTC
.	TRBV19	TRBJ2-7	.	CASSVDSFYEQYF	TGTGCCAGTAGTGTGGACAGTTTCTACGAGCAGTACTTC
.	TRBV18	TRBJ2-1	TRBD2	CASSPAGTSGDEQFF	TGTGCCAGCTCACCCGCCGGGACTAGCGGGGATGAGCAGTTCTTC
few	TRBV6-5	TRBJ1-3	.	CASSSGLSGNTIYF	TGTGCCAGCAGTTCGGGGCTGTCCGGAAACACCATATATTTT
.	TRBV2	TRBJ2-4	TRBD2	CASSESGGAKNIQYF	TGTGCCAGCAGTGAATCGGGGGGAGCCAAAAACATTCAGTACTTC
.	TRBV7-2	TRBJ2-5	TRBD1	CASSADRGRTETQYF	TGTGCCAGCAGCGCAGACAGGGGGCGCACGGAGACCCAGTACTTC
.	TRBV29-1	TRBJ2-5	.	CSVEGVRRETQYF	TGCAGCGTTGAGGGCGTTCGCAGAGAGACCCAGTACTTC
few	TRBV5-1	TRBJ2-5	.	CASSPTGSQETQYF	TGCGCCAGCAGCCCCACGGGGTCGCAAGAGACCCAGTACTTC
.	TRBV29-1	TRBJ1-1	.	CSVDQRGAAEAFF	TGCAGCGTGGACCAACGGGGGGCGGCTGAAGCTTTCTTT
.	TRBV19	TRBJ1-1	.	CASRTTGTSAEAFF	TGTGCCAGTAGAACGACAGGAACTAGCGCTGAAGCTTTCTTT
.	TRBV7-9	TRBJ1-1	.	CASNPGDTEAFF	TGTGCCAGCAATCCAGGGGACACTGAAGCTTTCTTT
few	TRBV5-6	TRBJ2-7	TRBD2	CASSILSGRVRNEQYF	TGTGCCAGCAGCATCCTTAGCGGGAGAGTCAGAAACGAGCAGTACTTC
.	TRBV25-1	TRBJ1-3	.	CASRVQSGNTIYF	TGTGCCAGCAGGGTACAATCTGGAAACACCATATATTTT
few	TRBV11-2	TRBJ2-3	.	CASSLEELAQYF	TGTGCCAGCAGCTTAGAAGAGTTGGCGCAGTATTTT
few	TRBV2	TRBJ2-1	.	CAGGVYNEQFF	TGTGCCGGCGGGGTCTACAATGAGCAGTTCTTC
few	TRBV30	TRBJ2-3	.	CAWSVGQWKVSTDTQYF	TGTGCCTGGAGTGTCGGACAGTGGAAGGTTAGCACAGATACGCAGTATTTT
.	TRBV7-2	TRBJ2-3	.	CASSPDGSNTDTQYF	TGTGCCAGCAGCCCGGATGGCTCCAACACAGATACGCAGTATTTT
few	TRBV11-3	TRBJ2-1	.	CASSLTSLNEQFF	TGTGCCAGCAGCTTAACTAGCCTCAATGAGCAGTTCTTC
.	TRBV7-2	TRBJ2-7	TRBD2	CASSLASGYYEQYF	TGTGCCAGCAGCTTGGCTAGCGGATACTACGAGCAGTACTTC